This TCR beta chain was recovered during a study of identical twins. TCRdb itself ran the 5' RACE reads through MiXCR, one entry per CDR3 protein. The sample contains hundreds of thousands of distinct CDR3 sequences, 20% to 25% of which appear only once. Trimming at V came to 1 base and at J to 4 bases, leaving 9 bases not matched to a gene. CDR3 length equals 16 residues. The germline gives CDR1 SGHTA, CDR2 FQGNSA. The table lists this clonotype with a few counts. These data were also filed under a second study, of T cells expressing NK-cell markers.

The sequenced sample consisted of CD4+ T cells sorted from blood. The sequence was obtained from a woman aged 18 to 35 in good health. This chain connects TRBV7-2 to TRBJ1-1; 7 bases line up with TRBD1. The CDR3 sequence is CASSLEIPTGFTEAFF. The CDR3, as DNA: TGTGCCAGCAGCTTAGAGATTCCGACAGGGTTCACTGAAGCTTTCTTT.